Following are 28 T cell receptor beta chains from one sample sequenced in a study of T cell repertoires in cytomegalovirus infection. In TCRdb, the reads were re-called with MiXCR into one record per CDR3 protein. The sample includes approximately 160,000 distinct CDR3 sequences, approximately 17% of them seen just once. Sample: CD8+ T cells from PBMCs. These receptors were collected from a human donor in good health (CMV status not recorded). Some clones in this sample may be carry-over from other donors' samples.

The chain combines TRBV7-3 with TRBJ2-1, with 7 bases matching TRBD2. V dropped 8 bases and J dropped 5; count of bases not matched to a gene: 9. CDR1 and CDR2 from the germline V gene are SGHTA and FQGTGA. The CDR3 spans 14 residues. The CDR3 sequence is CASSPTGGNNEQFF. The CDR3 coding sequence is TGTGCCAGCTCCCCTACGGGAGGAAACAATGAGCAGTTCTTC.

V usage is TRBV29-1 and J usage is TRBJ2-7, with D possibly being TRBD2 (6 bases). V was cut by 7 bases and J by 6 bases, with 10 bases left in between. The CDR3 loop spans 10 amino acids. The germline gives CDR1 SQVTM, CDR2 ANQGSEA. The CDR3, as DNA: TGCAGCGCCGGGGGACGCGAGCAGTACTTC. Amino acid sequence: CSAGGREQYF.

This clonotype was detected only a few times. This rearrangement joins TRBV2 to TRBJ1-2; weak D call: TRBD1 (6 bases). Trimming took 0 bases from V and 5 from J, leaving 19 bases between them. Germline assignment: CDR1 SNHLY and CDR2 FYNNEI. This CDR3 comprises 17 residues. The CDR3 sequence is CASSEALRPARGYGYTF. The CDR3 DNA reads TGTGCCAGCAGTGAAGCGCTCCGCCCGGCCAGGGGATATGGCTACACCTTC.

This clonotype was seen a few times. The V and J genes are TRBV10-3 and TRBJ2-7; D ambiguous. The CDR3 consists of 14 residues. Trimming shortened V by 3 bases and J by 2 bases, and 11 bases separated the two germline ends. The germline CDR1 and CDR2 sequences are ENHRY and SYGVKD. CDR3 loop: CAISDGADTYEQYF. In DNA form, the CDR3 reads TGTGCCATCAGTGACGGAGCAGACACCTACGAGCAGTACTTC.

CDR3 sequence: CASSVTVTDTQYF. In nucleotides, the CDR3 is TGTGCCAGCAGTGTGACCGTCACAGATACGCAGTATTTT. The chain employs TRBV28 and TRBJ2-3; D is ambiguous. CDR3 length: 13 residues. V dropped 5 bases and J dropped 2 bases, with 8 bases sitting between them. In germline, CDR1 is MDHEN, CDR2 SYDVKM.

The gene calls are TRBV10-3 and TRBJ1-3, with D possibly matching TRBD1 (5 bases). Germline lookup yields CDR1 ENHRY and CDR2 SYGVKD. The CDR3 is 18 amino acids. V was trimmed by 2 bases and J by 9 bases, leaving 26 bases between them. The CDR3 is CAISELVSRDAYGATIYF. CDR3 nucleotides: TGTGCCATCAGTGAGCTTGTGAGCCGGGACGCCTATGGGGCCACCATATATTTT.

The CDR3 DNA sequence: TGTGCCAGCAGTGAAGAAAAAGGGGCGGGTGACAATGAGCAGTTCTTC. It codes for CASSEEKGAGDNEQFF. The chain couples TRBV28 to TRBJ2-1; D possibly uses TRBD1 or TRBD2 (5 bases each). Germline CDR1 MDHEN, CDR2 SYDVKM. The CDR3 length is 16 residues. V lost 5 bases, J lost 5 bases, and 19 bases lay in between.

This clonotype was recorded a few times. The chain carries TRBV6-2 or TRBV6-3 and TRBJ2-7; 11 bases are shared with TRBD2. This CDR3 is built from 14 residues. Germline V gene lookup returns CDR1 MNHEY and CDR2 SVGEGT. V was clipped by 2 bases and J by 6 bases; unmatched bases: 3. The CDR3 reads CASSYLAGGSEQYF. CDR3 bases: TGTGCCAGCAGTTACCTAGCGGGAGGATCCGAGCAGTACTTC.

The CDR3 region is CASSGQLDEKLFF. CDR3 bases: TGCGCCAGCAGCGGGCAACTGGATGAAAAACTGTTTTTT. The V call is TRBV4-1, the J call TRBJ1-4; D gene ambiguous. V lost 5 bases and J lost 6, with 10 bases in between. The CDR3 sequence is 13 residues long. CDR1 is MGHRA and CDR2 is YSYEKL in the germline V gene.

This clonotype was recorded at least ten times. The chain carries TRBV7-8 and TRBJ2-1; a weak D match, TRBD1 (6 bases). This CDR3 comprises 14 residues. Per germline, CDR1 SGHVS and CDR2 FQNEAQ. V lost 4 bases and J lost 5, with 12 bases in between. The CDR3 DNA follows: TGTGCCAGCAGCTCCCCCGGGACAAACAATGAGCAGTTCTTC. It translates to CASSSPGTNNEQFF.

The J gene is TRBJ2-7, the V gene TRBV7-6; D remains unclear. The ends were cut back, 4 bases at V and 2 bases at J, with 6 bases in the middle. This CDR3 spans 12 amino acids. Germline CDR1 reads SGHVS; CDR2 reads FNYEAQ. CDR3 in DNA: TGTGCCAGCAGCTCTGCTACCTACGAGCAGTACTTC. Translating gives CASSSATYEQYF.

The rearrangement uses TRBV11-3 and TRBJ2-7; 9 positions agree with TRBD2. J lost 5 bases, V lost 5 bases, and 4 bases had no gene match. The CDR3 consists of 13 residues. From germline, CDR1 is SGHNT and CDR2 YENEEA. In DNA form, the CDR3 reads TGTGCCAGCAGCAGGCGGGGGGGGAACGAGCAGTACTTC. This codes for CASSRRGGNEQYF.

This clonotype appeared a few times. This rearrangement joins TRBV20-1 to TRBJ2-1; possible D gene TRBD2, 6 bases. The CDR3 totals 15 residues. The V and J ends lost 5 bases and 0 bases respectively, with 14 bases between them. Germline V gives CDR1 DFQATT, CDR2 SNEGSKA (reference sequence). The CDR3, as DNA: TGCAGTGCTGGGCGGGACTCGAGCTCCTACAATGAGCAGTTCTTC. It is translated as CSAGRDSSSYNEQFF.

This clonotype was seen only a few times. This chain joins TRBV7-9 and TRBJ2-1; D ambiguous. Germline lookup yields CDR1 SEHNR and CDR2 FQNEAQ (reference sequence). V lost 5 bases and J 4 bases, leaving 12 bases between the germline ends. This CDR3 contains 14 residues. CDR3 region: CASSPRVGYNEQFF. The CDR3 nucleotides read TGTGCCAGCAGCCCTAGAGTGGGATACAATGAGCAGTTCTTC.

The rearrangement uses TRBV6-6 and TRBJ1-1, with D perhaps matching TRBD1 (5 bases). The CDR3 consists of 15 residues. The germline CDR1 and CDR2 sequences are MNHNY and SVGAGI (reference sequence). The V end lost 7 bases, the J end lost 5 bases, and 20 bases lay between the germline ends. The CDR3 region is CASTNLGGGGTEAFF. CDR3 bases: TGTGCCAGCACCAACCTCGGGGGGGGTGGAACTGAAGCTTTCTTT.

This clonotype has only a few counts. This chain connects TRBV7-3 to TRBJ2-7; TRBD2 agrees at 9 bases. This CDR3 region has 14 residues. Germline trimming cut 2 bases from V and 3 bases from J; bases unmatched to any gene: 2. Germline CDR1 reads SGHTA; CDR2 reads FQGTGA. In nucleotides, the CDR3 is TGTGCCAGCAGCTTACATAGCGGGAGCTACGAGCAGTACTTC. It translates to CASSLHSGSYEQYF.

J is TRBJ2-1 and V is TRBV7-2; 8 positions agree with TRBD2. This CDR3 region has 16 residues. The trim removed 1 base at V and 9 bases at J, leaving 11 bases unmatched. Per the germline V gene, CDR1 is SGHTA and CDR2 is FQGNSA. CDR3: CASSLEGAGGEIEQFF. In DNA, the CDR3 is TGTGCCAGCAGCTTAGAAGGGGCGGGGGGTGAGATTGAGCAGTTCTTC.

The chain links TRBV7-8 to TRBJ2-7, with D maybe TRBD2 (5 bases). With 5 bases removed from V and 1 base from J, the gap between germline ends came to 9 bases. This CDR3 region has 13 residues. Looked up from germline, CDR1 is SGHVS and CDR2 is FQNEAQ. The CDR3 sequence: CASSLRESYEQYF. The CDR3 DNA is TGTGCCAGCAGCCTCCGGGAATCCTACGAGCAGTACTTC.

This clonotype has more than one count but fewer than ten. The V and J genes are TRBV9 and TRBJ1-2; the match to TRBD1 covers 8 bases. CDR1 SGDLS and CDR2 YYNGEE come from the germline V gene. The trim removed 3 bases at V and 3 bases at J, leaving 7 bases unmatched. The CDR3 is made up of 15 amino acids. The CDR3 loop is CASSGDRGWDYGYTF. The CDR3 DNA follows: TGTGCCAGCAGCGGTGACAGGGGCTGGGACTATGGCTACACCTTC.

In DNA, the CDR3 is TGTGCCAGCAGTTTGCAGCCCGAGGGTACGCAGTATTTT. As protein: CASSLQPEGTQYF. This sequence joins TRBV28 and TRBJ2-3, with D possibly TRBD2 on 5 matching bases. Trimming removed 3 bases from V and 8 bases from J, with 12 bases in between. The CDR3 is 13 residues long. Per the germline V gene, CDR1 is MDHEN and CDR2 is SYDVKM.

J is TRBJ2-3 and V is TRBV28; no definite D call. The CDR3 covers 15 residues. CDR1 is MDHEN, CDR2 SYDVKM, per germline. Between the trimmed V and J ends, which lost 6 bases and 2 bases, there was a span of 15 bases. CDR3 bases: TGTGCCAGCAGCGCGGACCGACCATCCACAGATACGCAGTATTTT. This codes for CASSADRPSTDTQYF.

The sample holds a few counts of this clonotype. The chain is built from TRBV7-2 and TRBJ2-3; 9 nucleotides match TRBD2. V lost 4 bases to trimming and J lost 0 bases; unmatched junction nucleotides: 14. The CDR3 runs 19 residues. The germline V gene has CDR1 SGHTA and CDR2 FQGNSA. CDR3 DNA sequence: TGTGCCAGCAGCTCCGTCCCGGGACTAGCCACCTCTAGCACAGATACGCAGTATTTT. It codes for CASSSVPGLATSSTDTQYF.

The gene calls are TRBV12-3 or TRBV12-4 and TRBJ2-3; D call uncertain. V lost 8 bases to trimming and J lost 6 bases, with 12 bases between them. This CDR3 region has 12 residues. This CDR3 is CASCFVGDTQYF. The CDR3 DNA reads TGTGCCAGCTGCTTTGTGGGGGATACGCAGTATTTT.

The gene calls are TRBV12-3 or TRBV12-4 and TRBJ2-1; weak D call: TRBD2 (5 bases). The CDR3 is 13 amino acids. The V gene lost 6 bases and the J gene lost 8 bases, with 14 bases spanning the gap. The CDR3 nucleotides read TGTGCCAGCAGCCGAAACGGGGTAGATGAGCAGTTCTTC. Translated: CASSRNGVDEQFF.

This clonotype came up a few times. V usage is TRBV7-8 and J usage is TRBJ2-5; 8 nucleotides match TRBD1. V lost 2 bases and J lost 5; bases outside the gene matches: 10. The germline V gene has CDR1 SGHVS and CDR2 FQNEAQ. The CDR3 totals 16 residues. CDR3 sequence reads: CASSLYPGTGGETQYF. The CDR3 DNA is TGTGCCAGCAGCTTATATCCCGGGACAGGTGGGGAGACCCAGTACTTC.

This chain connects TRBV12-3 or TRBV12-4 to TRBJ2-1; 7 bases are shared with TRBD2. Germline trimming cut 7 bases from V and 4 bases from J; bases unmatched to any gene: 10. CDR3 length: 15 amino acids. The CDR3 nucleotides read TGTGCCAGCAACGAGCCGGGACTAACGTACAATGAGCAGTTCTTC. Amino acids: CASNEPGLTYNEQFF.

The chain has TRBV27 and TRBJ2-7; D remains unclear. Trimming shortened V by 4 bases and J by 4 bases, and 11 bases separated the two germline ends. In germline, CDR1 is MNHEY, CDR2 SMNVEV (reference sequence). This CDR3 is 13 amino acids long. CDR3: CASSSYNIYEQYF. DNA of the CDR3: TGTGCCAGCAGTTCCTACAACATATACGAGCAGTACTTC.

This clonotype has only a few counts. The chain combines TRBV7-3 with TRBJ2-1, with 13 bases fitting TRBD2. This CDR3 is built from 15 residues. Germline V gene data show CDR1 as SGHTA and CDR2 as FQGTGA. With V trimmed by 4 bases and J by 8 bases, 5 bases remained unmatched. CDR3 amino acids: CASSSTSGGGDEQFF. The CDR3 DNA sequence: TGTGCCAGCAGCTCTACTAGCGGGGGGGGAGATGAGCAGTTCTTC.